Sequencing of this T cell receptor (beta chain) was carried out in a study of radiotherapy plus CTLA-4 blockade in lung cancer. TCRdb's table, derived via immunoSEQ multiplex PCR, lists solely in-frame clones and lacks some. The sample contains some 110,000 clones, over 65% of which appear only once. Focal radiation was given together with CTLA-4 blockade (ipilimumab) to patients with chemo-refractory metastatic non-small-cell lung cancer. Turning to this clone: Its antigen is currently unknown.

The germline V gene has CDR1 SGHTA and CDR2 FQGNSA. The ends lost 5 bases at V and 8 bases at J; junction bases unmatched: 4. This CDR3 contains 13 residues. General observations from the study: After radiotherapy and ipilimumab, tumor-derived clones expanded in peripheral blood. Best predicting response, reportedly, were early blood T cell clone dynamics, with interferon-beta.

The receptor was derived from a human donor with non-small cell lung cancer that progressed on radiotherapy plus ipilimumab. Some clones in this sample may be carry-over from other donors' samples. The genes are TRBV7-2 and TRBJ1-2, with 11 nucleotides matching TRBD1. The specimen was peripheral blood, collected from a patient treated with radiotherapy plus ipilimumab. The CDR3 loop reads CASSPRTGGGYTF. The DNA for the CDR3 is TGTGCCAGCAGCCCCCGGACAGGGGGCGGCTACACCTTC.